This TCR beta chain was sequenced for a study of PD-1 and CTLA-4 blockade in melanoma. Some clones are missing from TCRdb's copy, which holds only in-frame ones; the method was immunoSEQ multiplex PCR. This table has about 15,000 clones, 70% to 80% appearing once. The table lists this clone with a count of one. The CDR3 sequence is 15 residues long. Germline assignment: CDR1 MGHDK and CDR2 SYGVNS. V was clipped by 3 bases and J by 3 bases; unmatched bases: 5. The chain couples TRBV25-1 to TRBJ2-7; 10 bases are a match to TRBD2. Sample: CD8+ T cells from peripheral blood, taken from a patient given anti-PD-1 treatment. This TCR was recovered from a human donor with melanoma. The CDR3 region has the DNA TGTGCCAGCAGTGACCCTAGCGGGAGTGACTACGAGCAGTACTTC. Its protein product is CASSDPSGSDYEQYF.